This T cell receptor (beta chain) was identified in a study of T cell responses to AZD1222 COVID-19 vaccine. General study findings and limits: Without day 14 samples, only post-peak T cell repertoires were studied.

Analyses pooled second doses at about 4 or about 12 weeks. A single count supports this clone. Its antigen is undetermined. The CDR3 covers 15 residues. The J segment lost 4 bases and the V segment lost 5 bases, leaving 6 bases of the junction unmatched. Germline CDR1 SGHRS, CDR2 YFSETQ. Only in-frame clones appear in the TCRdb table, and some are missing; sequencing was by immunoSEQ multiplex PCR. The sample lists tens of thousands of clones, roughly 89% occurring once. The origin of this receptor is an adult who received the AZD1222 COVID-19 vaccine. Source: peripheral blood, taken 28 days after the second AZD1222 dose. The chain joins TRBV5-1 to TRBJ2-2; 9 bases line up with TRBD2. CDR3 DNA sequence: TGCGCCAGCAGGCAGCGGGAGGAGGGCACCGGGGAGCTGTTTTTT. Amino acid sequence: CASRQREEGTGELFF.